This T cell receptor (beta chain) was found in a study of technical replicates of blood from several donors. The CDR3 spans 14 residues. Germline V gene data show CDR1 as MGHDK and CDR2 as SYGVNS. V was clipped by 1 base and J by 3 bases; unmatched bases: 1. The assay was immunoSEQ multiplex PCR, and TCRdb's table has in-frame clones only and misses some. This repertoire shows more than 65,000 clones, over 85% found once; its top ten account for 0.41%. This chain connects TRBV25-1 to TRBJ1-2; TRBD1 aligns across 8 bases. This clonotype originated in a human donor in good health. Sample: T cells isolated from PBMCs. The CDR3 DNA reads as TGTGCCAGCAGTGAATGGGGACAGGACTATGGCTACACCTTC. Its protein product is CASSEWGQDYGYTF.